This entry concerns a single TCR beta chain. Its cognate antigen is unknown. The data derive from a study of CXCR3-negative and CXCR3-positive naive CD8 T cells. The study made its TRB cDNA libraries by 5' RACE, adding UMI labels. TCRdb re-called the 5' RACE reads, yielding one record per CDR3 amino acid sequence without DNA. This sample's clone table lists some 50,000 distinct CDR3 sequences. With 250,000 to 350,000 cells each, the CD8+ T cell subsets were individually sorted in triplicate. CD45RO-CCR7+CD27+CD95- was the phenotype of naive CD8+ T cells. Study-level results: A higher hydrophobicity marked the TRB CDR3s of CXCR3-positive naive cells versus CXCR3-negative naive cells.

The CDR3 has 18 amino acids. Germline loops: CDR1 SGHDN, CDR2 FVKESK. The sequencing input was naive CXCR3+ CD8+ T cells from blood. As to subset: CD45RO-CCR7+CD27+CD95- naive CD8+ T cells expressing CXCR3 (TNR3+). The chain has TRBV14 and TRBJ1-4. The TCR comes from a human donor in good health. Some clones in this sample may be carry-over from other donors' samples. This CDR3 is CASSQDLGQIATNEKLFF.